The 18 T cell receptor beta chains in this list originate from one sample, sequenced in a study of T cells in Graves' hyperthyroidism and ophthalmopathy. Authors of the study amplified TCR beta CDR3 regions from RNA transcripts. The HTBI primer set drove a first-round RT-PCR of the TCR CDR3. TCRdb recomputed calls from the multiplex PCR reads with MiXCR, one row per CDR3 protein. Of approximately 430,000 distinct CDR3 sequences in the sample, more than 15% are singletons; the top ten hold roughly 8%. Source material: blood. All receptors derive from a young woman with Graves' hyperthyroidism.

Many counts were recorded for this clonotype. The genes are TRBV18 and TRBJ2-1; D perhaps matches TRBD2 (6 bases). In germline, CDR1 is KGHSH, CDR2 LQKENI. This CDR3 has 15 residues. V was shortened by 4 bases and J by 4 bases, with 14 bases between the two germline ends. CDR3 nucleotides: TGTGCCAGCTCACGGGAGGTTGGGCCTTACAATGAGCAGTTCTTC. This sequence encodes CASSREVGPYNEQFF.

This clonotype has at least ten counts. The chain has TRBV20-1 and TRBJ2-7, with D possibly being TRBD1 (6 bases). The germline V gene encodes CDR1 DFQATT and CDR2 SNEGSKA (reference sequence). The length of the CDR3 is 13 residues. V lost 8 bases and J lost 6, with 20 bases in between. DNA for the CDR3: TGCAGTTCGTACCGGGACAAGGATGGCGAGCAGTACTTC. Amino acid sequence: CSSYRDKDGEQYF.

This clonotype turned up a few times. This may stem from a read error, because a much larger clone lies one nucleotide away. This chain connects TRBV6-2 or TRBV6-3 to TRBJ2-3; possibly TRBD2 for D (6 bases). Germline loops: CDR1 MNHEY, CDR2 SVGEGT. The CDR3 covers 16 residues. With 5 bases removed from V and 2 bases from J, the gap between germline ends came to 17 bases. CDR3 sequence reads: CASSTGTGGSTDTQYF. The CDR3 nucleotides read TGTGCCAGCAGTACCGGGACTGGCGGATCCACAGATACGCAGTATTTT.

This clonotype was counted between two and nine times. This sequence joins TRBV6-1 and TRBJ2-5; 7 nucleotides match TRBD2. V gave up 8 bases and J gave up 9 bases; unmatched junction bases: 21. CDR1 is MNHNS, CDR2 SASEGT, per germline. This CDR3 has 16 amino acids. CDR3 sequence reads: CASPKVRDYAFLSQYF. The CDR3 DNA reads TGTGCCAGCCCAAAGGTACGGGACTACGCCTTTTTGTCCCAGTACTTC.

This clonotype was seen many times. This chain links TRBV14 with TRBJ1-2; D uncertain. V lost 5 bases and J lost 0, with 10 bases in between. Germline values: CDR1 SGHDN, CDR2 FVKESK. The CDR3 runs 14 residues. CDR3 amino acids: CASSVQYTNYGYTF. CDR3 bases: TGTGCCAGCAGCGTACAGTACACTAACTATGGCTACACCTTC.

J is TRBJ2-3 and V is TRBV20-1; 12 positions agree with TRBD2. In germline, CDR1 is DFQATT, CDR2 SNEGSKA (reference sequence). V was clipped by 5 bases and J by 5 bases; unmatched bases: 8. The CDR3 length is 15 residues. CDR3 residues: CSAPSGGAQGDTQYF. In DNA form, the CDR3 reads TGCAGTGCTCCTAGCGGGGGGGCCCAAGGAGATACGCAGTATTTT.

This clonotype was seen ten or more times. This rearrangement joins TRBV13 to TRBJ2-5; a weak D match, TRBD1 (6 bases). Germline CDR1 and CDR2: PRHDT and FYEKMQ (reference sequence). The germline V and J ends were trimmed by 3 bases and 5 bases, with 13 bases remaining between them. The CDR3 contains 14 residues. The DNA for the CDR3 is TGTGCCAGCAGCTTTAAGGGGGTGGTGGAGACCCAGTACTTC. Protein: CASSFKGVVETQYF.

In its sample, this clonotype was seen a few times. The rearrangement uses TRBV6-2 or TRBV6-3 and TRBJ2-5, with 8 positions matching TRBD2. The CDR3 length is 14 residues. With 10 bases clipped from V and 4 bases from J, the junction kept 11 bases outside the gene matches. Germline CDR1 reads MNHEY; CDR2 reads SVGEGT. CDR3 region: CAINSGTSVETQYF. The CDR3 DNA follows: TGTGCCATCAACTCCGGGACTAGTGTAGAGACCCAGTACTTC.

About this clonotype: A single base separates this from a much larger clone, so it may be a read error. Likely a read error: the CDR3 ends without its conserved phenylalanine or tryptophan. This chain links TRBV11-1 with TRBJ2-5; TRBD2 might be the D (6 bases). From germline, CDR1 is SGHAT and CDR2 FQDESV (reference sequence). Trimming left V 7 bases short and J 5 bases short, with 17 bases between. This CDR3 contains 14 residues. The CDR3 reads CASTAGWREETQYS. DNA for the CDR3: TGTGCCAGCACCGCTGGTTGGAGGGAGGAGACCCAGTACTCC.

This clonotype occurred many times. CDR3 nucleotides: TGTGCCAGCAGTCCTCGGACAGGGAGGGCCTACGAGCAGTACTTC. Translated: CASSPRTGRAYEQYF. The rearrangement links TRBV2 to TRBJ2-7, with a weak D call TRBD1 (8 bases). Trimming left V 5 bases short and J 2 bases short, with 16 bases between. Germline V gene sequence: CDR1 SNHLY, CDR2 FYNNEI. This CDR3 region has 15 residues.

This clonotype has a count of ten or more. The chain joins TRBV5-1 to TRBJ1-4, with 9 bases that match TRBD1. CDR1 and CDR2 from the germline V gene are SGHRS and YFSETQ. Trimming at V came to 4 bases and at J to 8 bases, leaving 6 bases not matched to a gene. The CDR3 length is 14 residues. This CDR3 is CASSRDRVKEKLFF. CDR3 DNA sequence: TGCGCCAGCAGCCGGGACAGGGTAAAGGAAAAACTGTTTTTT.

This clonotype was seen only a few times. This chain uses TRBV6-1 with TRBJ1-3; no firm D call. Germline CDR1 and CDR2: MNHNS and SASEGT. The ends were cut back, 1 base at V and 10 bases at J, with 5 bases in the middle. This CDR3 contains 11 residues. The CDR3 loop reads CASSEDVTIYF. The DNA of the CDR3 is TGTGCCAGCAGTGAAGACGTAACCATATATTTT.

This clonotype was recorded at least ten times. V is TRBV28 and J is TRBJ1-2; no definite D call. Trimming shortened V by 5 bases and J by 8 bases, and 12 bases separated the two germline ends. The CDR3 is made up of 12 amino acids. Per germline, CDR1 MDHEN and CDR2 SYDVKM. The CDR3 DNA reads as TGTGCCAGCAGTCCCCGATCACGGGGCTACACCTTC. Protein product: CASSPRSRGYTF.

This clonotype was seen many times. The rearrangement links TRBV7-8 to TRBJ2-7; D gene unclear. Germline V CDR1 and CDR2: SGHVS, FQNEAQ. Deletions cut 5 bases from V and 0 bases from J, with 14 bases between. CDR3 length equals 15 residues. CDR3 amino acids: CASSPRRLSSYEQYF. As DNA, the CDR3 is TGTGCCAGCAGCCCTCGACGGTTAAGCTCCTACGAGCAGTACTTC.

This clonotype occurred many times. The genes are TRBV15 and TRBJ2-1; 7 nucleotides agree with TRBD1. V shed 5 bases and J 12 bases; nucleotides not matched to a gene: 13. Germline V gives CDR1 LNHNV, CDR2 YYDKDF (reference sequence). The CDR3 is 14 residues long. The CDR3: CATSRRIRDSGQFF. CDR3 in DNA: TGTGCCACCAGCCGACGGATCCGGGACAGTGGGCAGTTCTTC.

This sequence joins TRBV18 and TRBJ1-6, with D maybe TRBD1 (6 bases). V lost 4 bases and J 8 bases, leaving 24 bases between the germline ends. CDR1 KGHSH and CDR2 LQKENI come from the germline V gene. The CDR3 loop spans 18 amino acids. The CDR3 region is CASSQRLALTPGDSPLHF. CDR3 in DNA: TGTGCCAGCTCACAGCGGCTGGCCCTCACCCCAGGGGATTCACCCCTCCACTTT.

Ten or more counts support this clonotype. The rearrangement uses TRBV12-3 or TRBV12-4 and TRBJ1-3, with D perhaps matching TRBD1 (5 bases). Trimming pared 2 bases from V and 4 bases from J, leaving 12 bases between. This CDR3 is 15 amino acids long. CDR3 sequence reads: CASSLPGTDGNTIYF. CDR3 DNA sequence: TGTGCCAGCAGTTTACCGGGGACCGACGGAAACACCATATATTTT.

This clonotype appeared a few times. The chain has TRBV29-1 and TRBJ1-1; a possible D gene is TRBD1 (5 bases). CDR1 SQVTM and CDR2 ANQGSEA come from the germline V gene. This CDR3 region has 16 residues. Trimming left V 6 bases short and J 0 bases short, with 20 bases between. Here the CDR3 reads CSVRAGIGVMNTEAFF. The DNA of the CDR3 is TGCAGCGTGAGGGCAGGGATAGGAGTTATGAACACTGAAGCTTTCTTT.